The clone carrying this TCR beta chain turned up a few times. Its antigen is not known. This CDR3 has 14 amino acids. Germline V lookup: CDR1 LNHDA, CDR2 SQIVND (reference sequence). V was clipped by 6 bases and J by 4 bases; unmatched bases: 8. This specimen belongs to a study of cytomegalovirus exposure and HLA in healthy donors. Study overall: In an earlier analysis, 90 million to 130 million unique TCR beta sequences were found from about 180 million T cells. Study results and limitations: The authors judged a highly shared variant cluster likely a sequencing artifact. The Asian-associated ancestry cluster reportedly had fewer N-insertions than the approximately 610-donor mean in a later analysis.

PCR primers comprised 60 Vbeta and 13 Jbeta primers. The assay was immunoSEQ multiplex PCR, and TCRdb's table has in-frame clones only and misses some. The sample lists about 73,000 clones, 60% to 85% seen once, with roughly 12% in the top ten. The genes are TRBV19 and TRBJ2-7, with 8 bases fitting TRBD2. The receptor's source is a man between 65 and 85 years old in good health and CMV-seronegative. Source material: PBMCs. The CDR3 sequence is CASSFSLAVYEQYF. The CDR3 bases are TGTGCCAGTAGCTTCTCACTAGCGGTGTACGAGCAGTACTTC. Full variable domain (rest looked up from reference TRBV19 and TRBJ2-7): DGGITQSPKYLFRKEGQNVTLSCEQNLNHDAMYWYRQDPGQGLRLIYYSQIVNDFQKGDIAEGYSVSREKKESFPLTVTSAQKNPTAFYLCASSFSLAVYEQYFGPGTRLTVT.